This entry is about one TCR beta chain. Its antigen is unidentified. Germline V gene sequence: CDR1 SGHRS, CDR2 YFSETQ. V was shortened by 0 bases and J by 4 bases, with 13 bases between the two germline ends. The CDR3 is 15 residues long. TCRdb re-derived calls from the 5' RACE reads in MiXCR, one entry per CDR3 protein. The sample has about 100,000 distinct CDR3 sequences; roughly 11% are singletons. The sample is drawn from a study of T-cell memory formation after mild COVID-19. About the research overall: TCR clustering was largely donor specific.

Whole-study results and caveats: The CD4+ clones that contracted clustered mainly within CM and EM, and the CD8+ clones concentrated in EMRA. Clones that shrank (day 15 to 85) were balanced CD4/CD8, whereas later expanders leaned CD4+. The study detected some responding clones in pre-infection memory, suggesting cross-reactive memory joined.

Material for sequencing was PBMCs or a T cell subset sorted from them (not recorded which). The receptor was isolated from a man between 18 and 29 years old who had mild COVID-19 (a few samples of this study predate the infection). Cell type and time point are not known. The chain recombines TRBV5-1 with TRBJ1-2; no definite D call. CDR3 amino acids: CASSLDGVGSYGYTF. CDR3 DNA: TGCGCCAGCAGCTTGGATGGGGTGGGTAGCTATGGCTACACCTTC.